This T cell receptor beta chain was captured by sequencing in a study of cytomegalovirus exposure and HLA in healthy donors. Study observations and caveats: Association with HLA alleles at 0.05 false discovery rate was found for roughly 17,000 TCR beta sequences in a later analysis.

This PCR relied on a set of 60 Vbeta primers and 13 Jbeta primers. TCRdb's table, derived via immunoSEQ multiplex PCR, lists solely in-frame clones and lacks some. The top ten clones hold around 0.23% of a sample with around 230,000 clones, 70% to 90% of them seen once. Germline values: CDR1 SGDLS, CDR2 YYNGEE. The CDR3 extends over 17 amino acids. The J segment lost 4 bases and the V segment lost 0 bases, leaving 12 bases of the junction unmatched. As concerns this clone: Antigen unknown.

Sequenced input: PBMCs. The TCR originated in a girl aged 2-10 years in good health and CMV-seronegative. V and J are TRBV9 and TRBJ2-5; TRBD2 agrees at 7 bases. The CDR3 sequence is CASSVEGGGRARETQYF. For the CDR3, the DNA is TGTGCCAGCAGCGTAGAAGGCGGTGGGAGGGCTCGAGAGACCCAGTACTTC.